The 21 T cell receptor beta chains given below trace back to one sample, sequenced in a study of OX40 agonist ivuxolimab in advanced cancers. The assay was immunoSEQ multiplex PCR, and TCRdb's table has in-frame clones only and misses some. Here the sample spans tens of thousands of clones, approximately 83% being singletons. The sequences come from CD4+ or CD8+ T cells sorted from blood, collected in a trial of the OX40 agonist ivuxolimab. Receptors originate from an adult with an advanced solid tumor such as melanoma, head and neck, liver or kidney cancer.

A word on this clone: This sample also contains other DNA sequences that code for the same CDR3. The genes are TRBV27 and TRBJ2-1, with TRBD1 matching over 7 bases. The CDR3 extends over 14 amino acids. V lost 7 bases to trimming and J lost 4 bases; unmatched junction nucleotides: 7. The germline V gene has CDR1 MNHEY and CDR2 SMNVEV (reference sequence). DNA of the CDR3: TGTGCCAGCACCTCCGGGACAGCTTACAATGAGCAGTTCTTC. Its translation is CASTSGTAYNEQFF.

The rearrangement links TRBV15 to TRBJ2-2, with D possibly being TRBD1 or TRBD2 (5 bases each). Germline lookup yields CDR1 LNHNV and CDR2 YYDKDF (reference sequence). The CDR3 loop spans 15 amino acids. V lost 5 bases and J lost 9, with 19 bases in between. The CDR3 bases are TGTGCCACCAGCTACCGGGACGTTTATCCCCGGGAGCTGTTTTTT. This sequence encodes CATSYRDVYPRELFF.

The chain recombines TRBV11-2 with TRBJ2-1; no clear D gene. This CDR3 has 13 amino acids. The germline gives CDR1 SGHAT, CDR2 FQNNGV. Trimming left V 0 bases short and J 8 bases short, with 8 bases between. CDR3: CASSLELVDEQFF. The DNA of the CDR3 is TGTGCCAGCAGCTTAGAGCTAGTCGATGAGCAGTTCTTC.

This chain links TRBV5-8 with TRBJ2-7; D uncertain. V lost 4 bases and J 4 bases, leaving 9 bases between the germline ends. From germline, CDR1 is SGHTS and CDR2 YDEGEE. The CDR3 has 12 residues. The CDR3 protein is CASSPQWYEQYF. CDR3 coding DNA: TGTGCCAGCAGCCCACAGTGGTACGAGCAGTACTTC.

About this clone itself: Different DNA sequences within this sample yield the same CDR3. The genes are TRBV15 and TRBJ1-1; weak D call: TRBD1 (6 bases). V was cut by 0 bases and J by 5 bases, with 10 bases left in between. There are 14 residues in the CDR3. Germline CDR1 LNHNV, CDR2 YYDKDF (reference sequence). CDR3 region: CATSREGATTEAFF. CDR3 sequence (DNA): TGTGCCACCAGCAGAGAGGGGGCCACAACTGAAGCTTTCTTT.

The chain links TRBV27 to TRBJ1-5; no clear D gene. The CDR3 spans 14 residues. CDR1 is MNHEY and CDR2 is SMNVEV in the germline V gene (reference sequence). V shed 1 base and J shed 2 bases, with 6 bases lying between them. The CDR3 sequence is CASSLFRGNQPQHF. CDR3 nucleotides: TGTGCCAGCAGTTTATTTAGAGGCAATCAGCCCCAGCATTTT.

The chain recombines TRBV4-1 with TRBJ2-6; D uncertain. Looked up from germline, CDR1 is MGHRA and CDR2 is YSYEKL. This CDR3 is built from 15 residues. Trimming stripped 5 bases from V and 4 bases from J, with 12 bases between. DNA for the CDR3: TGCGCCAGCAGCTACACCGATCTGGGGGCCAACGTCCTGACTTTC. Residues: CASSYTDLGANVLTF.

The chain has TRBV7-6 and TRBJ2-1; D might be TRBD1 or TRBD2, each matching 5 bases. Trimming took 1 base from V and 5 from J, leaving 15 bases between them. The germline V gene has CDR1 SGHVS and CDR2 FNYEAQ. There are 16 residues in the CDR3. The DNA for the CDR3 is TGTGCCAGCAGCTTAGAGTCGGGACGGGTCGACAATGAGCAGTTCTTC. This encodes CASSLESGRVDNEQFF.

The chain has TRBV11-2 and TRBJ1-2, with D unclear. V lost 5 bases and J lost 0, with 13 bases in between. The length of the CDR3 is 15 residues. Germline CDR1 is SGHAT and CDR2 is FQNNGV. The DNA of the CDR3 is TGTGCCAGCAGCCACGACACCACCTCTAACTATGGCTACACCTTC. Translating it yields CASSHDTTSNYGYTF.

By share, this clone ranks as medium-sized. The V call is TRBV5-1, the J call TRBJ2-1, with TRBD1 identical over 10 bases. Germline V CDR1 and CDR2: SGHRS, YFSETQ. V was clipped by 2 bases and J by 6 bases; unmatched bases: 2. The CDR3 sequence is 14 residues long. CDR3 nucleotide sequence: TGCGCCAGCAGCTTAGGGACAGGGGCCAATGAGCAGTTCTTC. Protein: CASSLGTGANEQFF.

This clone was detected only once. V is TRBV27 and J is TRBJ1-1, with 8 bases lining up with TRBD1. Germline V gene sequence: CDR1 MNHEY, CDR2 SMNVEV (reference sequence). The CDR3 extends over 14 amino acids. V lost 6 bases, J lost 0 bases, and 3 bases stayed unmatched. The CDR3 reads CASRDRVMNTEAFF. The CDR3 DNA reads TGTGCCAGCAGGGACAGGGTCATGAACACTGAAGCTTTCTTT.

This chain connects TRBV7-3 to TRBJ1-1; 7 bases line up with TRBD1. The CDR3 is 15 residues long. Germline lookup yields CDR1 SGHTA and CDR2 FQGTGA. Trimming cost V 2 bases and J 1 base; bases outside gene matches: 4. This CDR3 reads CASSLGHRGNTEAFF. CDR3 coding DNA: TGTGCCAGCAGCTTAGGTCACAGGGGGAACACTGAAGCTTTCTTT.

This clone was counted a few times. This CDR3 is CASSPLPGGLHTYEQYF. CDR3 DNA: TGTGCCAGCAGCCCCCTACCGGGGGGCCTACATACCTACGAGCAGTACTTC. The chain has TRBV7-9 and TRBJ2-7; D possibly corresponds to TRBD2 (7 bases). The V end lost 5 bases, the J end lost 2 bases, and 22 bases lay between the germline ends. Germline V CDR1 and CDR2: SEHNR, FQNEAQ (reference sequence). This CDR3 has 17 residues. The full variable domain, completed using reference TRBV7-9 and TRBJ2-7, is DTGVSQNPRHKITKRGQNVTFRCDPISEHNRLYWYRQTLGQGPEFLTYFQNEAQLEKSRLLSDRFSAERPKGSFSTLEIQRTEQGDSAMYLCASSPLPGGLHTYEQYFGPGTRLTVT.

The chain joins TRBV28 to TRBJ2-2; D gene ambiguous. With 6 bases removed from V and 4 bases from J, the gap between germline ends came to 9 bases. The CDR3 is made up of 13 amino acids. Germline V CDR1 and CDR2: MDHEN, SYDVKM. The CDR3 region is CASSPPGTGELFF. The CDR3 DNA follows: TGTGCCAGCAGCCCTCCGGGCACCGGGGAGCTGTTTTTT. Supplemented by reference TRBV28 and TRBJ2-2, the full variable domain reads DVKVTQSSRYLVKRTGEKVFLECVQDMDHENMFWYRQDPGLGLRLIYFSYDVKMKEKGDIPEGYSVSREKKERFSLILESASTNQTSMYLCASSPPGTGELFFGEGSRLTVL.

The V call is TRBV5-6, the J call TRBJ2-5; D possibly matches TRBD1 or TRBD2 (5 bases each). The CDR3 has 15 amino acids. Germline V gene data show CDR1 as SGHDT and CDR2 as YYEEEE. With 0 bases removed from V and 5 bases from J, the gap between germline ends came to 14 bases. The CDR3 sequence is CASSLEAGWGETQYF. CDR3 coding DNA: TGTGCCAGCAGCTTGGAAGCAGGGTGGGGGGAGACCCAGTACTTC.

V gene TRBV10-2 combines with J gene TRBJ1-2; no clear D gene. Deletions cut 5 bases from V and 0 bases from J, with 10 bases between. The CDR3 runs 14 residues. Germline V gene lookup returns CDR1 WSHSY and CDR2 SAAADI. CDR3 nucleotides: TGCGCCAGCAGTCATGAAGGATCTAACTATGGCTACACCTTC. Protein sequence: CASSHEGSNYGYTF.

The chain links TRBV7-3 to TRBJ1-1; D is unresolved. The CDR3 is made up of 14 amino acids. Germline-derived CDR1 and CDR2 are SGHTA and FQGTGA. V lost 2 bases and J 2 bases, leaving 9 bases between the germline ends. The CDR3 sequence: CASSLLSFNTEAFF. In DNA, the CDR3 is TGTGCCAGCAGCTTATTAAGTTTTAACACTGAAGCTTTCTTT.

J is TRBJ2-2 and V is TRBV7-9; D may match TRBD1 or TRBD2 (5 bases each). The V gene's germline CDR1 is SEHNR and CDR2 FQNEAQ (reference sequence). This CDR3 comprises 14 residues. V was cut by 5 bases and J by 5 bases, with 12 bases left in between. The CDR3 DNA is TGTGCCAGCAGCGAGGGGCTAGGGACCGGGGAGCTGTTTTTT. It specifies CASSEGLGTGELFF. Full variable domain (remainder filled in from reference TRBV7-9 and TRBJ2-2): DTGVSQNPRHKITKRGQNVTFRCDPISEHNRLYWYRQTLGQGPEFLTYFQNEAQLEKSRLLSDRFSAERPKGSFSTLEIQRTEQGDSAMYLCASSEGLGTGELFFGEGSRLTVL.

The chain couples TRBV19 to TRBJ2-3; no clear D gene. V lost 0 bases to trimming and J lost 3 bases, with 16 bases between them. The germline V gene has CDR1 LNHDA and CDR2 SQIVND (reference sequence). This CDR3 contains 17 residues. The CDR3 protein is CASSIDQIGPPTDTQYF. CDR3 sequence (DNA): TGTGCCAGTAGTATAGATCAAATAGGCCCGCCGACAGATACGCAGTATTTT.

The J gene is TRBJ2-3, the V gene TRBV6-4; 9 bases fit TRBD2. The V and J ends lost 3 bases and 1 base, in that order; junction bases with no gene match: 2. In germline, CDR1 is MRHNA, CDR2 SNTAGT. There are 15 residues in the CDR3. The CDR3 nucleotides read TGTGCCAGCAGTGAGGAGCGGGGGGGCACAGATACGCAGTATTTT. Translation: CASSEERGGTDTQYF.

This chain uses TRBV27 with TRBJ2-1; D not resolved. Germline-derived CDR1 and CDR2 are MNHEY and SMNVEV (reference sequence). Trimming took 3 bases from V and 1 from J, leaving 4 bases between them. The CDR3 runs to 13 residues. The CDR3: CASSFGSYNEQFF. The CDR3 nucleotides are TGTGCCAGCAGTTTCGGTTCCTACAATGAGCAGTTCTTC.